One and the same sample provided the 14 T cell receptor beta chains below, sequenced in a study of PD-1 blockade in classical Hodgkin lymphoma. The sample's time point: cycle 4 day 1 (C4D1), after five to seven weeks of nivolumab. Following autologous stem cell transplantation, relapse occurred in every patient, and exposure to brentuximab vedotin varied. Magnetic negative selection was used to purify CD4+ T cells from thawed PBMCs. Here immunoSEQ multiplex PCR was the method, and the copy in TCRdb shows in-frame clones only, minus some. Of about 9,700 clones listed, about 75% are singletons. The material sequenced was CD4+ T cells from blood, taken before the fourth cycle of nivolumab. The receptors come from a human donor with classical Hodgkin lymphoma.

The V and J genes are TRBV5-4 and TRBJ2-1; the D is unclear. Germline CDR1 and CDR2: SGHNT and YYREEE (reference sequence). This CDR3 contains 15 residues. V was trimmed by 0 bases and J by 2 bases, leaving 9 bases between them. The CDR3 coding sequence is TGTGCCAGCAGCTTGGAAACCTCGGCCTACAATGAGCAGTTCTTC. Translation gives CASSLETSAYNEQFF.

This chain joins TRBV5-6 and TRBJ2-1; D is undetermined. The CDR3 runs 11 residues. CDR1 SGHDT and CDR2 YYEEEE come from the germline V gene. Trimming took off 5 bases at V and 9 bases at J, with 9 bases between the two ends. The CDR3 reads CASRALGEQFF. CDR3 DNA sequence: TGTGCCAGCAGGGCGTTGGGTGAGCAGTTCTTC.

This clone was counted between two and nine times. The chain joins TRBV5-5 to TRBJ1-2, with D maybe TRBD1 (5 bases). Germline V gene data show CDR1 as SGHKS and CDR2 as YYEKEE (reference sequence). The V gene lost 4 bases and the J gene lost 8 bases, with 18 bases spanning the gap. The CDR3 runs to 14 residues. CDR3 sequence reads: CASSPGGEVGGYTF. The DNA of the CDR3 is TGTGCCAGCAGCCCGGGGGGGGAGGTTGGCGGCTACACCTTC.

This chain uses TRBV18 with TRBJ2-6; 7 bases match TRBD1. The CDR3 is 17 amino acids. Germline V CDR1 and CDR2: KGHSH, LQKENI. Trimming removed 6 bases from V and 0 bases from J; junction bases left unmatched: 8. The CDR3 region is CASSPGTALSGANVLTF. DNA of the CDR3: TGTGCCAGCTCTCCCGGGACAGCCCTCTCTGGGGCCAACGTCCTGACTTTC.

The chain combines TRBV7-2 with TRBJ1-1; the match to TRBD1 covers 8 bases. CDR1 and CDR2 from the germline V gene are SGHTA and FQGNSA. With V trimmed by 3 bases and J by 3 bases, 15 bases remained unmatched. This CDR3 has 18 amino acids. CDR3 amino acids: CASSFRGWTGSRDTEAFF. The CDR3 DNA reads as TGTGCCAGCAGCTTTAGGGGCTGGACAGGGAGTCGTGACACTGAAGCTTTCTTT.

This clone was counted only a few times. The chain joins TRBV28 to TRBJ2-5, with TRBD1 matching over 10 bases. After removal of 5 bases from V and 5 bases from J, the junction contained 11 bases not matched to a gene. Germline V CDR1 and CDR2: MDHEN, SYDVKM. The CDR3 runs 16 residues. CDR3 in amino acids: CASSHSRQGAGETQYF. CDR3 DNA sequence: TGTGCCAGCAGTCACTCGCGACAGGGGGCCGGGGAGACCCAGTACTTC.

This clone was counted a single time. The chain links TRBV19 to TRBJ1-2; D is unresolved. This CDR3 spans 13 amino acids. Germline CDR1 reads LNHDA; CDR2 reads SQIVND (reference sequence). V was trimmed by 3 bases and J by 3 bases, leaving 8 bases between them. The CDR3 loop is CASSMNGDYGYTF. DNA for the CDR3: TGTGCCAGTAGTATGAACGGGGACTATGGCTACACCTTC.

The chain is built from TRBV5-5 and TRBJ1-1; D unresolved. V was clipped by 2 bases and J by 3 bases, with 14 bases between them. The V gene's germline CDR1 is SGHKS and CDR2 YYEKEE (reference sequence). CDR3 length: 15 amino acids. CDR3 region: CASSFRVHGDTEAFF. The CDR3 DNA is TGTGCCAGCAGCTTCCGGGTTCATGGGGACACTGAAGCTTTCTTT.

The chain is built from TRBV4-2 and TRBJ2-3; possible D gene TRBD2, 6 bases. The CDR3 is 15 residues long. V shed 2 bases and J shed 2 bases, with 11 bases lying between them. From germline, CDR1 is LGHNA and CDR2 YNFKEQ. CDR3 residues: CASSQLGDSTDTQYF. The CDR3 DNA reads TGTGCCAGCAGCCAATTGGGGGACTCCACAGATACGCAGTATTTT.

This clone was detected only once. The chain links TRBV30 to TRBJ1-1, with D possibly TRBD1 on 5 matching bases. Germline-derived CDR1 and CDR2 are GTSNPN and SVGIG (reference sequence). There are 10 residues in the CDR3. The ends were cut back, 8 bases at V and 10 bases at J, with 14 bases in the middle. The CDR3 spells CAGRVPGAFF. DNA for the CDR3: TGTGCCGGCAGGGTTCCTGGAGCTTTCTTT.

The gene calls are TRBV6-1 and TRBJ1-5, with D perhaps matching TRBD1 (6 bases). Germline V lookup: CDR1 MNHNS, CDR2 SASEGT. The V and J ends lost 2 bases and 9 bases respectively, with 20 bases between them. The CDR3 extends over 16 amino acids. DNA of the CDR3: TGTGCCAGCAGTGAAACTGACCTCTACGGGGGCTCGCCCCAGCATTTT. Amino acid sequence: CASSETDLYGGSPQHF.

This clone was counted a few times. The rearrangement links TRBV5-1 to TRBJ1-3, with a tentative D call TRBD1 (6 bases). Germline CDR1 and CDR2: SGHRS and YFSETQ. CDR3 length: 15 amino acids. Trimming shortened V by 4 bases and J by 1 base, and 12 bases separated the two germline ends. In DNA, the CDR3 is TGCGCCAGCAGCGAAGGGGGAAATTCTGGAAACACCATATATTTT. Protein product: CASSEGGNSGNTIYF. The variable domain in full, with the rest retrieved from reference TRBV5-1 and TRBJ1-3, is KAGVTQTPRYLIKTRGQQVTLSCSPISGHRSVSWYQQTPGQGLQFLFEYFSETQRNKGNFPGRFSGRQFSNSRSEMNVSTLELGDSALYLCASSEGGNSGNTIYFGEGSWLTVV.

The J gene is TRBJ2-2, the V gene TRBV4-2, with 13 bases matching TRBD2. The germline gives CDR1 LGHNA, CDR2 YNFKEQ. Unmatched junction bases numbered 6, after V lost 0 bases and J lost 5 bases. This CDR3 is 18 amino acids long. This CDR3 reads CASSQDPLAGGRTGELFF. The CDR3 DNA reads TGTGCCAGCAGCCAAGATCCACTAGCGGGGGGGCGAACCGGGGAGCTGTTTTTT.

This clone was detected a few times. This chain connects TRBV5-1 to TRBJ2-7, with 11 bases aligning to TRBD1. Germline-derived CDR1 and CDR2 are SGHRS and YFSETQ. This CDR3 has 15 residues. V was clipped by 4 bases and J by 7 bases; unmatched bases: 10. In DNA, the CDR3 is TGCGCCAGCAGCGGCAGTGGACAGGGGGCTAATGAGCAGTACTTC. This codes for CASSGSGQGANEQYF.